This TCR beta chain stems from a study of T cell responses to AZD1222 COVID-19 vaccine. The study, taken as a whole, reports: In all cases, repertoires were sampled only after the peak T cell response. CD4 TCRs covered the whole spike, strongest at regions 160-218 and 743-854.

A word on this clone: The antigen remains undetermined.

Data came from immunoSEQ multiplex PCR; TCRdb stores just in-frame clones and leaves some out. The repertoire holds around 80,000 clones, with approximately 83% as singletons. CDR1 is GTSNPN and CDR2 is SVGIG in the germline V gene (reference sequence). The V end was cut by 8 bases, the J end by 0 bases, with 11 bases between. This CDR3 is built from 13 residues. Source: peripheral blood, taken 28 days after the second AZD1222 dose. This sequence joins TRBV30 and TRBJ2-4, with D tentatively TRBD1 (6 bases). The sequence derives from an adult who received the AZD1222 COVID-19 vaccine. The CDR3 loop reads CAHQGLAKNIQYF. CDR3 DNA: TGTGCCCATCAGGGGCTAGCCAAAAACATTCAGTACTTC.